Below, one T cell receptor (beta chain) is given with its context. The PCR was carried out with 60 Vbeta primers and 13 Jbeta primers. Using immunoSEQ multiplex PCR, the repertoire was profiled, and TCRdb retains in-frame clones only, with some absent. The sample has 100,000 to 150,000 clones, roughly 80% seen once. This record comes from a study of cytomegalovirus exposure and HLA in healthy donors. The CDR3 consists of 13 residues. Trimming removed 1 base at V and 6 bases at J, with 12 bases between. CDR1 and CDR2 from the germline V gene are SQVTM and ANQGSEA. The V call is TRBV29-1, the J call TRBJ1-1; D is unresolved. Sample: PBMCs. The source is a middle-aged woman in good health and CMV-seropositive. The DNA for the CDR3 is TGCAGCGTTGAAGTCCCCGGTCTGGCTGAAGCTTTCTTT. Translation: CSVEVPGLAEAFF.